This is a list of T cell receptor beta chains from one sample in a study of cytomegalovirus exposure and HLA in healthy donors. Method: immunoSEQ multiplex PCR; TCRdb's copy keeps in-frame clones and lacks some. The sample contains about 150,000 clones, 79% of which appear only once. The sequenced sample consisted of PBMCs. These TCRs come from a man between 45 and 60 years old in good health and CMV-seropositive. CDR3s include the opening cysteine and the closing phenylalanine or tryptophan. The order of the fields is V gene, J gene, CDR3 protein.

TRBV9	.	CASSPTPGQGSLEQYF
TRBV7-9	TRBJ2-1	CSSSPSGRGYNEQFF
TRBV9	TRBJ1-1	CASTPLWGRVYDYTEAFF
TRBV5-6	TRBJ2-7	CASSWTSGTYEQYF
TRBV6-4	TRBJ2-1	CASSDTGLAGLDEQFF
TRBV5-1	TRBJ2-2	CASSSGLAGVGTGELFF
TRBV18	TRBJ2-3	CASQTGTSDWDTQYF
TRBV5-1	TRBJ1-1	CASSPRDRGLRSTEAFF
TRBV5-1	TRBJ2-7	CASSFTSGTTSYEQYF
TRBV5-1	TRBJ2-1	CASSVQGINHNEQFF
TRBV4-1	TRBJ1-2	CASRVTGYRGLDYGYTF
TRBV4-1	TRBJ1-2	CASSSGLNYGYTF
TRBV5-1	TRBJ2-1	CASSLGLAVDNEQFF
TRBV2	TRBJ2-1	CASSNGAYNEQFF
TRBV2	TRBJ2-7	CASSMGGLAGGRATSYEQYF
TRBV5-5	TRBJ2-5	CASSLYPGRETQYF
TRBV10-3	TRBJ2-7	CAISILAGASYEQYF
TRBV7-2	TRBJ2-7	CASSLARVKPYEQYF
TRBV11-2	TRBJ2-1	CASSADSTPGEQFF
TRBV10-3	TRBJ2-6	CASRPESSGANVLTF
TRBV5-5	TRBJ1-6	CASSLGQGFTPLHF
TRBV9	TRBJ2-5	CASSVAAAGETQYF